This T cell receptor (beta chain) was captured by sequencing in a study of blood T cell repertoires in COVID-19. Turning to the study itself: T cells, B-cell-depleted T cells, or PBMCs supplied cDNA or gDNA.

Here immunoSEQ multiplex PCR was the method, and the copy in TCRdb shows in-frame clones only, minus some. The sample consists of roughly 250,000 clones, around 89% of them appearing once. Germline CDR1 and CDR2: LNHDA and SQIVND (reference sequence). This CDR3 is 17 amino acids long. Germline trimming cut 1 base from V and 4 bases from J; bases unmatched to any gene: 9. This clone is a singleton in its sample. Sequencing was performed on peripheral blood. The chain is built from TRBV19 and TRBJ2-3; 9 nucleotides match TRBD2. This TCR was recovered from a man between 60 and 75 years old who had recovered from COVID-19. In nucleotides, the CDR3 is TGTGCCAGTAGTATAGTGGGAAGTAGCGGGGGCGCAGATACGCAGTATTTT. This sequence encodes CASSIVGSSGGADTQYF.